This T cell receptor (beta chain) stems from a study of T-cell memory formation after mild COVID-19. This clonotype was detected many times. Its target is not known. Broader study findings: Contracting clones localized mainly to CM and EM when CD4+ and mainly to EMRA when CD8+.

5'RACE primed from the constant segment yielded TCR alpha and TCR beta cDNA libraries bearing sample barcodes and UMIs. MiXCR, run by TCRdb on the 5' RACE reads, gives a single entry per CDR3 protein. The table lists about 320,000 distinct CDR3 sequences, roughly an eighth of them singletons, with about 21% in the top ten. The V and J ends lost 4 bases and 6 bases respectively, with 15 bases between them. The CDR3 has 14 residues. The germline V gene has CDR1 SGHVS and CDR2 FQNEAQ. Sequenced sample: PBMCs or a T cell subset sorted from them (not recorded which). The receptor comes from a man aged 18 to 30 who had mild COVID-19 (a few samples of this study predate the infection). Cell type and time point are not known. The chain couples TRBV7-8 to TRBJ1-1; D gene ambiguous. CDR3 amino acids: CASSSYSVKPEAFF. As DNA, the CDR3 is TGTGCCAGCAGCTCCTACAGCGTAAAACCTGAAGCTTTCTTT.